This T cell receptor (beta chain) was retrieved from a study of shared clonotypes between healthy human individuals. Across the whole study: CD4 naive and CD4 memory each took three plates per donor, while CD8 naive took two and CD8 memory one.

The naive CD8 subset, CD45RO-negative cells positively selected for CCR7, excluded terminally differentiated effector memory CD45RA+ cells. Adults of Caucasian background living in Nashville, Tennessee made up all donors. This table comes from immunoSEQ multiplex PCR, and its TCRdb copy is limited to in-frame clones, with some not included. Found here are roughly 2 million clones, about 95% of them singletons; the top ten hold roughly 1.1%. Trimming removed 1 base at V and 4 bases at J, with 7 bases between. The CDR3 totals 14 residues. The germline V gene encodes CDR1 SGHDN and CDR2 FVKESK. Findings of the study overall: Larger estimated richness was generally seen in naive subsets than in memory subsets. Some naive CD4 clonotypes, around 5%, turned up in common across a handful of donors.

For this clone: Its antigen is not known.

The sequence was collected from a man aged 18-30 years in good health. The sequenced sample consisted of naive CD8+ T cells sorted from blood. The genes are TRBV14 and TRBJ2-2; D unclear. CDR3 nucleotide sequence: TGTGCCAGCAGCCAAGCGTTCGTCACCGGGGAGCTGTTTTTT. Its translation: CASSQAFVTGELFF.